A single sample gave rise to the 3 T cell receptor beta chains below, sequenced in a study of cytomegalovirus exposure and HLA in healthy donors (dated by TCRdb to the late 2010s). The library came from the immunoSEQ multiplex PCR assay. A mixture of 60 forward primers for TCR Vbeta segments and 13 reverse primers for TCR Jbeta segments was used in the multiplex PCR. Drawn from immuneACCESS, this table holds only the in-frame rearrangements with V and J called that TCRdb kept. Clones are partly lost; checked studies trace under half to an unresolved V gene and leave the rest unexplained. The sample has 130,000 to 150,000 clones on record, 82% of them singletons. The ten most abundant clones make up roughly 3.4% of the sample. Sample: PBMCs. The receptors were sampled from a male donor in good health and CMV-seronegative.

V gene TRBV4-2 combines with J gene TRBJ2-3; D unclear. This CDR3 has 13 residues. V lost 4 bases and J 2 bases, leaving 7 bases between the germline ends. Germline assignment: CDR1 LGHNA and CDR2 YNFKEQ. CDR3 sequence reads: CASSPQNTDTQYF. The CDR3 DNA reads TGTGCCAGCAGCCCCCAAAACACAGATACGCAGTATTTT.

This clone occurred once. The chain joins TRBV4-3 to TRBJ2-3; no firm D call. The V and J ends lost 1 base and 0 bases respectively, with 11 bases between them. Germline CDR1 LGHNA, CDR2 YSLEER. The CDR3 covers 16 residues. CDR3 bases: TGCGCCAGCAGCCAAGGCAGGTCTCCAAGCACAGATACGCAGTATTTT. Translated: CASSQGRSPSTDTQYF.

The rearrangement links TRBV9 to TRBJ1-1; D is perhaps TRBD1 (5 bases). The germline CDR1 and CDR2 sequences are SGDLS and YYNGEE. V was trimmed by 4 bases and J by 1 base, leaving 11 bases between them. The CDR3 runs 14 residues. In DNA form, the CDR3 reads TGTGCCAGCAGCCCCCAGGGAGGGAACACTGAAGCTTTCTTT. Encoded protein: CASSPQGGNTEAFF. The full variable domain, in which reference TRBV9 and TRBJ1-1 provide the parts outside the CDR3, is DSGVTQTPKHLITATGQRVTLRCSPRSGDLSVYWYQQSLDQGLQFLIQYYNGEERAKGNILERFSAQQFPDLHSELNLSSLELGDSALYFCASSPQGGNTEAFFGQGTRLTVV.